The rows below give T cell receptor beta chains drawn from one sample of a study of T cells of healthy individuals. MiXCR, run by TCRdb on the 5' RACE reads, gives a single entry per CDR3 protein. The sample shows about 40,000 distinct CDR3 sequences, 4% to 5.5% of them seen only once. These receptor sequences come from a human donor in good health. CDR3s leave out the opening cysteine and the closing phenylalanine or tryptophan. The D gene is left open where the match is weak.

v_call d_call cdr3_aa
TRBV7-9 - ASSPRDSTNEKLF
TRBV12-3/TRBV12-4 - ASGGGRNNEKLF
TRBV27 TRBD2 ASSLGLGLAGAGTGELF
TRBV19 TRBD2 ASSAGGGSYNEQF
TRBV2 TRBD2 ASSTSGTSGPGTYNEQF
TRBV29-1 TRBD1 SAGQGFGGTDTQY
TRBV2 - ASSPFEGRTGELF
TRBV7-9 - ASSPRTASYEQY
TRBV7-9 - ASSLGGADGYT
TRBV27 TRBD2 ASRSLAGEYAVFPHEQY
TRBV12-3/TRBV12-4 - ASSFSSGANVLT
TRBV24-1 TRBD1 DLPGTGDNEQF
TRBV7-2 - ASSLATDPAYEQY
TRBV18 TRBD2 ASSPVVLAAQASYNEQF
TRBV20-1 - SARGVETQY
TRBV2 - ASRKSWLDRTSAKNIQY
TRBV20-1 - SASPRPLYGYT
TRBV7-9 - ASSLLALQGNTEAF
TRBV20-1 TRBD2 SASVGLAGGDTGELF
TRBV30 TRBD1 AWSGQGNTEAF
TRBV2 TRBD1 ASVRTGTGSRGLYGYT
TRBV4-1 - ASADGGNQPQH
TRBV7-6 TRBD1 ASSLGQGSPLH
TRBV20-1 - SASPRTDTQY
TRBV5-1 - ASSLESGLYTGELF
TRBV3-1 - ASSQVEGLVGYT
TRBV10-3 TRBD2 AIRKRGSYEQY
TRBV5-6 TRBD1 ASSFQGAYEQY